Reported below is one T cell receptor (beta chain). Its antigen is unknown. The data originate from a study of OX40 agonist ivuxolimab in advanced cancers. Study-level information: At 0.01 to 10 mg/kg, ivuxolimab was administered intravenously to patients every 2 weeks. Patients assigned to dose escalation were diagnosed with hepatocellular carcinoma, melanoma, renal cell or head and neck cancer.

Study findings and constraints: At doses 0.1 to 3.0 mg/kg, CD4+ and CD8+ clones expanded. There were, on average, more expanded clones in CD8+ T cells than in CD4+.

In germline, CDR1 is DFQATT, CDR2 SNEGSKA (reference sequence). The V end was cut by 5 bases, the J end by 7 bases, with 6 bases between. This CDR3 is built from 10 residues. Method: immunoSEQ multiplex PCR; TCRdb's copy keeps in-frame clones and lacks some. The data hold 70,000 to 85,000 clones, with roughly 80% observed a single time. The chain combines TRBV20-1 with TRBJ1-5, with D uncertain. The input for sequencing was CD4+ or CD8+ T cells sorted from blood, taken in a trial of the OX40 agonist ivuxolimab. The clonotype originates from an adult with an advanced solid tumor such as melanoma, head and neck, liver or kidney cancer. CDR3 region: CSAFGQPQHF. CDR3 coding DNA: TGCAGTGCTTTCGGACAGCCCCAGCATTTT.